Here is one T cell receptor beta chain with its context. Using RNA transcripts as the source, TCR beta CDR3 regions were amplified. When the TCR CDR3 underwent first-round RT-PCR, the HTBI primer set was used. TCRdb itself ran the multiplex PCR reads through MiXCR, one entry per CDR3 protein. The sample shows about 840,000 distinct CDR3 sequences, 38% of them seen only once. The V gene's germline CDR1 is SGHRS and CDR2 YFSETQ. The CDR3 extends over 15 amino acids. Trimming left V 1 base short and J 4 bases short, with 12 bases between. This entry is derived from a study of T cells in Graves' hyperthyroidism and ophthalmopathy.

The gene calls are TRBV5-1 and TRBJ1-5; D may be TRBD1 (6 bases). The sequence derives from a man aged 18-30 years with Graves' hyperthyroidism. The sample consisted of blood. CDR3 sequence: CASSLTGKGNQPQHF. The CDR3 nucleotides read TGCGCCAGCAGCTTGACAGGGAAGGGGAATCAGCCCCAGCATTTT.